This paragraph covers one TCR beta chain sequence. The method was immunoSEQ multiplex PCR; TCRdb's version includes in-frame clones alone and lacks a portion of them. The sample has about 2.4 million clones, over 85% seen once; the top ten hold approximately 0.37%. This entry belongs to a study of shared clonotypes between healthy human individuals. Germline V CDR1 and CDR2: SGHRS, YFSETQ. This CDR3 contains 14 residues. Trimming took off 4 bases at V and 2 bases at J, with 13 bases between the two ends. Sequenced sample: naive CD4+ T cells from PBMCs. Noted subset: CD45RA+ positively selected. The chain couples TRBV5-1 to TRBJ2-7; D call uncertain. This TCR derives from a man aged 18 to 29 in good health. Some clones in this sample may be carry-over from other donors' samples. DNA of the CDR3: TGCGCCAGCAGCCGCCGGGCCGAAACCTACGAGCAGTACTTC. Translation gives CASSRRAETYEQYF.